This passage covers 17 T cell receptor beta chains from one sample sequenced in a study of T cell repertoires in cytomegalovirus infection. TCRdb itself ran the reads through MiXCR, one entry per CDR3 protein. The table records 40,000 to 55,000 distinct CDR3 sequences, roughly 22% of them present only once. These TCRs are of unknown antigen specificity. The sequencing here drew on CD8+ T cells from cultured PBMCs, taken from culture after CMV antigen stimulation. The receptors here all came from a human donor in good health (CMV status not recorded). Some clones in this sample may be carry-over from other donors' samples.

The rearrangement links TRBV7-6 to TRBJ2-3; D is possibly TRBD2 (6 bases). The CDR3 sequence is 16 residues long. CDR1 SGHVS and CDR2 FNYEAQ come from the germline V gene. V lost 2 bases and J lost 2, with 14 bases in between. CDR3 nucleotide sequence: TGTGCCAGCAGCTTAACTCCCGCGGGATACACAGATACGCAGTATTTT. Amino acid sequence: CASSLTPAGYTDTQYF.

There are many counts of this clonotype. The rearrangement links TRBV28 to TRBJ1-5, with D perhaps TRBD1 (6 bases). The CDR3 is 14 residues long. The V gene's germline CDR1 is MDHEN and CDR2 SYDVKM. Trimming cost V 3 bases and J 7 bases, with 13 bases left between them. CDR3 sequence (DNA): TGTGCCAGCAGTTTTCTAGGGGGTGGACAGCCCCAGCATTTT. As protein: CASSFLGGGQPQHF. Variable domain in full (rest from reference TRBV28 and TRBJ1-5): DVKVTQSSRYLVKRTGEKVFLECVQDMDHENMFWYRQDPGLGLRLIYFSYDVKMKEKGDIPEGYSVSREKKERFSLILESASTNQTSMYLCASSFLGGGQPQHFGDGTRLSIL.

This clonotype has only a few counts. V is TRBV7-6 and J is TRBJ2-6, with 7 bases matching TRBD1. CDR1 and CDR2 (germline): SGHVS, FNYEAQ. J lost 1 base, V lost 0 bases, and 9 bases had no gene match. CDR3 length equals 19 residues. CDR3 region: CASSLARSQGVSGANVLTF. CDR3 nucleotides: TGTGCCAGCAGCTTAGCGAGGAGTCAGGGGGTATCTGGGGCCAACGTCCTGACTTTC.

The rearrangement uses TRBV9 and TRBJ1-2; D gene unclear. Deletions cut 4 bases from V and 0 bases from J, with 10 bases between. Germline CDR1 and CDR2: SGDLS and YYNGEE. This CDR3 has 14 residues. This CDR3 is CASSPFGSNYGYTF. The CDR3 DNA reads TGTGCCAGCAGCCCGTTTGGTTCTAACTATGGCTACACCTTC.

The gene calls are TRBV11-2 and TRBJ2-5; 7 nucleotides line up with TRBD1. The CDR3 totals 14 residues. From germline, CDR1 is SGHAT and CDR2 FQNNGV. The J segment lost 3 bases and the V segment lost 4 bases, leaving 5 bases of the junction unmatched. The CDR3 is CASSSAGGEETQYF. The CDR3 DNA reads as TGTGCCAGCAGCTCCGCAGGGGGAGAAGAGACCCAGTACTTC.

This clonotype was seen more than once but under ten times. The rearrangement joins TRBV24-1 to TRBJ2-1, with 8 bases fitting TRBD2. The CDR3 is made up of 14 amino acids. Trimming at V came to 4 bases and at J to 8 bases, leaving 6 bases not matched to a gene. The germline V gene encodes CDR1 KGHDR and CDR2 SFDVKD. The chain's CDR3 is CATSEDGGADEQFF. CDR3 DNA: TGTGCCACCAGTGAAGACGGGGGGGCCGATGAGCAGTTCTTC.

The chain employs TRBV3-1 and TRBJ1-4; 8 nucleotides match TRBD1. With V trimmed by 4 bases and J by 8 bases, 9 bases remained unmatched. This CDR3 contains 15 residues. The germline V gene encodes CDR1 LGHDT and CDR2 YNNKEL (reference sequence). The CDR3 DNA reads TGTGCCAGCAGCCCTTTCAGGGGGCGAGGAGAAAAACTGTTTTTT. This translates into CASSPFRGRGEKLFF.

V and J are TRBV28 and TRBJ2-7, with 7 positions matching TRBD1. Per the germline V gene, CDR1 is MDHEN and CDR2 is SYDVKM. The V segment lost 7 bases and the J segment 2 bases; nucleotides outside the gene matches: 8. The CDR3 runs to 14 residues. The CDR3 nucleotides read TGTGCCAGCACCCTACAGGGGACCACCTACGAGCAGTACTTC. It translates to CASTLQGTTYEQYF.

This sequence joins TRBV5-6 and TRBJ2-6, with D unclear. The CDR3 spans 13 residues. Germline CDR1 SGHDT, CDR2 YYEEEE. V was pared by 0 bases and J by 3 bases, with 1 base between. Here the CDR3 reads CASSLVGANVLTF. CDR3 coding DNA: TGTGCCAGCAGCTTGGTTGGGGCCAACGTCCTGACTTTC. The whole variable domain, filled in from reference TRBV5-6 and TRBJ2-6, reads DAGVTQSPTHLIKTRGQQVTLRCSPKSGHDTVSWYQQALGQGPQFIFQYYEEEERQRGNFPDRFSGHQFPNYSSELNVNALLLGDSALYLCASSLVGANVLTFGAGSRLTVL.

This rearrangement joins TRBV6-2 or TRBV6-3 to TRBJ2-1; 7 bases are shared with TRBD2. V lost 5 bases to trimming and J lost 8 bases; unmatched junction nucleotides: 6. This CDR3 spans 13 amino acids. Germline V gene sequence: CDR1 MNHEY, CDR2 SVGEGT. The CDR3 coding sequence is TGTGCCAGCAGTGGTGGGGGGGTCCATGAGCAGTTCTTC. It yields the protein CASSGGGVHEQFF.

CDR3 in DNA: TGTGCCAGCAGCTACGGACGGACTAGCGGGAGAGGGGTAGGCTCCTACAATGAGCAGTTCTTC. Its translation is CASSYGRTSGRGVGSYNEQFF. The rearrangement links TRBV11-2 to TRBJ2-1, with TRBD2 matching over 13 bases. There are 21 residues in the CDR3. Germline V gene data show CDR1 as SGHAT and CDR2 as FQNNGV. V shed 4 bases and J 0 bases; nucleotides not matched to a gene: 15.

This clonotype was detected a few times. The rearrangement joins TRBV4-3 to TRBJ2-7; no firm D call. Trimming took off 4 bases at V and 7 bases at J, with 11 bases between the two ends. CDR3 size: 12 residues. Per the germline V gene, CDR1 is LGHNA and CDR2 is YSLEER. CDR3 sequence: CASSLPPGEQYF. The CDR3 region has the DNA TGCGCCAGCAGCCTCCCCCCTGGGGAGCAGTACTTC.

V and J are TRBV7-2 and TRBJ2-3; D call uncertain. The V gene's germline CDR1 is SGHTA and CDR2 FQGNSA. The CDR3 is 15 residues long. Deletions cut 2 bases from V and 2 bases from J, with 11 bases between. CDR3 DNA: TGTGCCAGCAGCTTAAGGGAATCCCTCACAGATACGCAGTATTTT. Translating gives CASSLRESLTDTQYF.

A single count supports this clonotype. The V gene is TRBV15, the J gene TRBJ1-1; 8 nucleotides match TRBD1. CDR3 length equals 16 residues. Germline V gives CDR1 LNHNV, CDR2 YYDKDF (reference sequence). Trimming removed 4 bases from V and 4 bases from J; junction bases left unmatched: 11. CDR3 in amino acids: CATSTDRVNVATEAFF. Here the CDR3 DNA reads TGTGCCACCAGCACGGACAGGGTAAACGTGGCCACTGAAGCTTTCTTT.

The gene calls are TRBV7-4 and TRBJ1-5; no reliable D call. Trimming shortened V by 2 bases and J by 0 bases, and 14 bases separated the two germline ends. Germline V CDR1 and CDR2: SGHVT, SQSDAQ. The CDR3 contains 17 residues. DNA of the CDR3: TGTGCCAGCAGCTTAACGCGCGAACCCTATAGCAATCAGCCCCAGCATTTT. Residues: CASSLTREPYSNQPQHF.

J is TRBJ2-7 and V is TRBV28; no clear D. Germline V gives CDR1 MDHEN, CDR2 SYDVKM. This CDR3 has 12 amino acids. The V end lost 6 bases, the J end lost 5 bases, and 11 bases lay between the germline ends. As DNA, the CDR3 is TGTGCCAGCAGCCCGGATGACAACGAGCAGTACTTC. This translates into CASSPDDNEQYF.

This chain joins TRBV27 and TRBJ2-1, with 7 positions matching TRBD2. V shed 5 bases, J shed 0 bases, and the junction held 4 bases outside the gene matches. The CDR3 loop spans 15 amino acids. Germline V gene sequence: CDR1 MNHEY, CDR2 SMNVEV (reference sequence). CDR3 amino acids: CASSISGTSYNEQFF. In DNA, the CDR3 is TGTGCCAGCAGTATCAGCGGGACCTCCTACAATGAGCAGTTCTTC.